A single sample gave rise to the 16 T cell receptor beta chains below, sequenced in a study of cytomegalovirus exposure and HLA in healthy donors. Primers included in the PCR were 60 Vbeta and 13 Jbeta primers. The protocol was immunoSEQ multiplex PCR, while the TCRdb copy is restricted to in-frame clones and leaves out a portion. The sample lists about 160,000 clones, about 85% seen once, with 1% in the top ten. Sequenced sample: PBMCs. Every receptor here comes from a boy aged 2 to 9 in good health and CMV-seronegative.

This chain uses TRBV2 with TRBJ2-3; perhaps TRBD2 as D (6 bases). Germline V gene data show CDR1 as SNHLY and CDR2 as FYNNEI. V lost 9 bases and J 0 bases, leaving 19 bases between the germline ends. CDR3 size: 16 residues. The CDR3 bases are TGTGCCAGTATGAGGAGGGTCGGTCCTAGCACAGATACGCAGTATTTT. Translation gives CASMRRVGPSTDTQYF.

J is TRBJ2-1 and V is TRBV5-4; D unclear. The CDR3 is made up of 15 amino acids. Germline V gives CDR1 SGHNT, CDR2 YYREEE (reference sequence). Deletions cut 0 bases from V and 2 bases from J, with 9 bases between. CDR3 in DNA: TGTGCCAGCAGCTTGGGCGGAGCTACCTACAATGAGCAGTTCTTC. Translation: CASSLGGATYNEQFF.

The V call is TRBV2, the J call TRBJ1-6; D unresolved. This CDR3 comprises 12 residues. Between the trimmed V and J ends, which lost 4 bases and 9 bases, there was a span of 7 bases. The germline V gene encodes CDR1 SNHLY and CDR2 FYNNEI. The CDR3 DNA reads TGTGCCAGCAGTGCGGAGGGTTCACCCCTCCACTTT. It specifies CASSAEGSPLHF.

The genes are TRBV6-1 and TRBJ2-2; 9 bases match TRBD2. The V gene end was trimmed by 8 bases and the J gene end by 8 bases; junction bases not matched to a gene: 12. This CDR3 has 15 residues. Germline CDR1 MNHNS, CDR2 SASEGT. The CDR3 nucleotides are TGTGCCAGCGCCCAAGCGGGGGGCGCAGCTGGGGAGCTGTTTTTT. It translates to CASAQAGGAAGELFF.

CDR3 sequence: CASSFRQGPTDTQYF. The CDR3 bases are TGTGCCAGCAGTTTCAGACAGGGACCCACAGATACGCAGTATTTT. The J gene is TRBJ2-3, the V gene TRBV28; 7 bases are a match to TRBD1. From germline, CDR1 is MDHEN and CDR2 SYDVKM. V gave up 3 bases and J gave up 2 bases; unmatched junction bases: 5. There are 15 residues in the CDR3.

V usage is TRBV27 and J usage is TRBJ1-2; D not resolved. The CDR3 runs to 15 residues. V lost 4 bases to trimming and J lost 3 bases, with 15 bases between them. Germline assignment: CDR1 MNHEY and CDR2 SMNVEV (reference sequence). The DNA of the CDR3 is TGTGCCAGCAGTTCCATCCGGAAGAGCGACTATGGCTACACCTTC. Amino acids: CASSSIRKSDYGYTF.

The V and J genes are TRBV28 and TRBJ2-7; unclear D gene. Trimming stripped 4 bases from V and 0 bases from J, with 7 bases between. Germline V lookup: CDR1 MDHEN, CDR2 SYDVKM. This CDR3 is 13 amino acids long. In nucleotides, the CDR3 is TGTGCCAGCAGTTCCGTGAGCTCCTACGAGCAGTACTTC. This encodes CASSSVSSYEQYF.

The chain carries TRBV5-1 and TRBJ1-1, with D possibly being TRBD1 (6 bases). V lost 2 bases and J lost 0, with 17 bases in between. This CDR3 has 17 amino acids. The V gene's germline CDR1 is SGHRS and CDR2 YFSETQ. CDR3 region: CASSFGGQGPMNTEAFF. The DNA of the CDR3 is TGCGCCAGCAGCTTCGGGGGGCAGGGGCCTATGAACACTGAAGCTTTCTTT.

This clone was observed a single time. The V gene is TRBV14, the J gene TRBJ2-2; a possible D gene is TRBD1 (5 bases). The CDR3 totals 16 residues. Trimming left V 1 base short and J 5 bases short, with 14 bases between. Germline V CDR1 and CDR2: SGHDN, FVKESK. The CDR3 DNA reads as TGTGCCAGCAGCCAAGCTAGGGGTACGCGGACCGGGGAGCTGTTTTTT. Protein product: CASSQARGTRTGELFF.

The chain is built from TRBV11-3 and TRBJ2-1; D remains ambiguous. The CDR3 has 15 residues. The germline V gene encodes CDR1 SGHNT and CDR2 YENEEA. Trimming pared 2 bases from V and 6 bases from J, leaving 14 bases between. CDR3: CASSLSSLSGNEQFF. In DNA, the CDR3 is TGTGCCAGCAGCTTATCTAGTTTATCGGGCAATGAGCAGTTCTTC.

The chain uses TRBV5-1 and TRBJ2-2, with D possibly being TRBD1 (6 bases). CDR3 size: 16 residues. V was clipped by 0 bases and J by 2 bases, with 11 bases between them. Germline assignment: CDR1 SGHRS and CDR2 YFSETQ. CDR3 bases: TGCGCCAGCAGCTTGGATCGGACAGTAAACACCGGGGAGCTGTTTTTT. This encodes CASSLDRTVNTGELFF.

The V call is TRBV15, the J call TRBJ2-1; 13 nucleotides agree with TRBD2. V gave up 8 bases and J gave up 2 bases; unmatched junction bases: 3. The CDR3 sequence is 15 residues long. Germline values: CDR1 LNHNV, CDR2 YYDKDF (reference sequence). The CDR3 reads CATRTSGGPYNEQFF. Written as DNA, the CDR3 is TGTGCCACCCGGACTAGCGGGGGTCCCTACAATGAGCAGTTCTTC.

This clone was recorded once. The chain uses TRBV28 and TRBJ2-7, with 14 bases matching TRBD2. Germline lookup yields CDR1 MDHEN and CDR2 SYDVKM. This CDR3 has 17 amino acids. The trim removed 4 bases at V and 3 bases at J, leaving 8 bases unmatched. The CDR3 spells CASSSRTSGGSNYEQYV. CDR3 DNA: TGTGCCAGCAGTTCCAGGACTAGCGGGGGGTCTAACTACGAGCAGTACGTC.

This chain links TRBV10-3 with TRBJ2-1, with 8 bases aligning to TRBD2. The CDR3 runs to 16 residues. Germline V gives CDR1 ENHRY, CDR2 SYGVKD. The junction had 9 bases not matched to a gene; V was cut back by 3 bases and J by 5 bases. The CDR3 DNA reads as TGTGCCATCAGTGAAGAATTTAGCGGGGTGAACAATGAGCAGTTCTTC. Residues: CAISEEFSGVNNEQFF.

The chain joins TRBV7-9 to TRBJ2-3, with D maybe TRBD2 (7 bases). The V gene's germline CDR1 is SEHNR and CDR2 FQNEAQ (reference sequence). CDR3 length: 17 residues. Trimming stripped 5 bases from V and 2 bases from J, with 20 bases between. CDR3 sequence (DNA): TGTGCCAGCAGCCTCAAGGGCGGGGGCCCTCTCACAGATACGCAGTATTTT. Amino acid sequence: CASSLKGGGPLTDTQYF. The complete variable domain, with remaining parts taken from reference TRBV7-9 and TRBJ2-3, reads DTGVSQNPRHKITKRGQNVTFRCDPISEHNRLYWYRQTLGQGPEFLTYFQNEAQLEKSRLLSDRFSAERPKGSFSTLEIQRTEQGDSAMYLCASSLKGGGPLTDTQYFGPGTRLTVL.

The CDR3 loop is CASSRPLGGGLDEQFF. CDR3 bases: TGCGCCAGCAGCCGGCCCTTAGGCGGGGGTCTCGATGAGCAGTTCTTC. The rearrangement uses TRBV5-1 and TRBJ2-1; TRBD2 matches at 7 bases. Germline V gene sequence: CDR1 SGHRS, CDR2 YFSETQ. The J segment lost 8 bases and the V segment lost 4 bases, leaving 15 bases of the junction unmatched. The CDR3 length is 16 residues.